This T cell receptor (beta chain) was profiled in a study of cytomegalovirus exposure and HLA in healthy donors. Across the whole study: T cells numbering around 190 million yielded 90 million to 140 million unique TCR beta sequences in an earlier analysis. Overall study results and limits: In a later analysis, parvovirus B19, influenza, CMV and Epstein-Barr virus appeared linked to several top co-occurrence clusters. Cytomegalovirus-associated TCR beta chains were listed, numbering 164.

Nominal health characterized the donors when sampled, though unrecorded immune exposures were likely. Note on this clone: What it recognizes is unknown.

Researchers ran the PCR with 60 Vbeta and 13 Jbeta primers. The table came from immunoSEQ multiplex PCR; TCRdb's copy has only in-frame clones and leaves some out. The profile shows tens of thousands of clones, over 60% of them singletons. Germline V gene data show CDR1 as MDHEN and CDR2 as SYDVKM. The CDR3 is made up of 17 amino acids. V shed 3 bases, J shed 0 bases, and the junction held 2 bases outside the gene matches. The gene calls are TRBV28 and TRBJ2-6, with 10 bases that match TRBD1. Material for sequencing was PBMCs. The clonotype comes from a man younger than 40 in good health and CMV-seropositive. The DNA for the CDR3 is TGTGCCAGCAGTTTCTGGGACAGGGGCTCTGGGGCCAACGTCCTGACTTTC. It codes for CASSFWDRGSGANVLTF. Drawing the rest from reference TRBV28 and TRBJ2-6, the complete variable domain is DVKVTQSSRYLVKRTGEKVFLECVQDMDHENMFWYRQDPGLGLRLIYFSYDVKMKEKGDIPEGYSVSREKKERFSLILESASTNQTSMYLCASSFWDRGSGANVLTFGAGSRLTVL.